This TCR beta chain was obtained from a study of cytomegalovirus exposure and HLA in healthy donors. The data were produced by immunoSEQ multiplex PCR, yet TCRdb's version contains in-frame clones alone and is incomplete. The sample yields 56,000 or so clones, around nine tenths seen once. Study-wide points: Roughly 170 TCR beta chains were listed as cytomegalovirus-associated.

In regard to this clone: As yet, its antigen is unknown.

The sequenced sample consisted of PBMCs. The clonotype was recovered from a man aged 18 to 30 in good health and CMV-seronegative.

The CDR3 DNA reads TGTGCCAGCAGCTTCGGCGGGAGCTCCTACAATGAGCAGTTCTTC. This sequence encodes CASSFGGSSYNEQFF. This rearrangement joins TRBV7-3 to TRBJ2-1; 7 bases are a match to TRBD2. Germline V gene lookup returns CDR1 SGHTA and CDR2 FQGTGA. The CDR3 is 15 amino acids. Trimming removed 3 bases from V and 0 bases from J; junction bases left unmatched: 2.